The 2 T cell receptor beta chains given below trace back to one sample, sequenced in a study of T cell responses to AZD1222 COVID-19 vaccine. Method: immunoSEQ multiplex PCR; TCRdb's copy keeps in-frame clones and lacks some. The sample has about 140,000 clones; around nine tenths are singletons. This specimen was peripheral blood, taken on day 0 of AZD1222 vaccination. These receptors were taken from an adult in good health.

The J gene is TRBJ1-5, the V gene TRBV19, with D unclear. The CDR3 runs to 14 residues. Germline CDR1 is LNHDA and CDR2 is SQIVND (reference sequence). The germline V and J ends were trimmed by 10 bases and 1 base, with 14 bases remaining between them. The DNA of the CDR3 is TGTGCCACCCTAAGGTCAGGAAGCAATCAGCCCCAGCATTTT. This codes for CATLRSGSNQPQHF. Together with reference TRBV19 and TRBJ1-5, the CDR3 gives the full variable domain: DGGITQSPKYLFRKEGQNVTLSCEQNLNHDAMYWYRQDPGQGLRLIYYSQIVNDFQKGDIAEGYSVSREKKESFPLTVTSAQKNPTAFYLCATLRSGSNQPQHFGDGTRLSIL.

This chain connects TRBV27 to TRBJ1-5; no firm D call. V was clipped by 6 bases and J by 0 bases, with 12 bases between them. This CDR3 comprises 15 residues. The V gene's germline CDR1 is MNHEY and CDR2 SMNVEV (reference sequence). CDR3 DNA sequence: TGTGCCAGCAGATCGGGCACCGATAGCAATCAGCCCCAGCATTTT. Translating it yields CASRSGTDSNQPQHF.